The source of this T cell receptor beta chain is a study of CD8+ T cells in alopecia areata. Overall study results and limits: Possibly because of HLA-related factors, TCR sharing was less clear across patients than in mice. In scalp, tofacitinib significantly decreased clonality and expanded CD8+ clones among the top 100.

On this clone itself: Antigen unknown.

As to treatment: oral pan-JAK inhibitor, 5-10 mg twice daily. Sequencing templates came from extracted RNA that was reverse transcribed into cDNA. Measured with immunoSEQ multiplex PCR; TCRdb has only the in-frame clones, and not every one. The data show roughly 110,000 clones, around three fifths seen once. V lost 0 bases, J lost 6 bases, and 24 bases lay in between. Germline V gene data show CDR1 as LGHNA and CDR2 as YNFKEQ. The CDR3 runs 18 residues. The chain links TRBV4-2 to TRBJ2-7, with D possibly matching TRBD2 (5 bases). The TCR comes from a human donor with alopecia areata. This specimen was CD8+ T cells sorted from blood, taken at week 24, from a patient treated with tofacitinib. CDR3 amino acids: CASSQEDVHGSEGGEQYF. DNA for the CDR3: TGTGCCAGCAGCCAAGAAGACGTTCATGGGTCAGAAGGAGGCGAGCAGTACTTC.